The 26 T cell receptor beta chains given below trace back to one sample, sequenced in a study of Ad26.COV2.S vaccination and SARS-CoV-2 variants. Profiled with immunoSEQ multiplex PCR; TCRdb holds only in-frame clones, not every one. The sample has under 150,000 clones; roughly 89% are singletons. Sample: peripheral blood, taken after recovery from COVID-19. All receptors derive from a human donor who had recovered from COVID-19.

J is TRBJ1-1 and V is TRBV30; D is uncertain. V was cut by 2 bases and J by 5 bases, with 18 bases left in between. CDR1 GTSNPN and CDR2 SVGIG come from the germline V gene (reference sequence). CDR3 length: 15 residues. CDR3 protein: CAWSYPDSSGTEAFF. Here the CDR3 DNA reads TGTGCCTGGAGTTACCCGGACTCCTCGGGAACTGAAGCTTTCTTT. The full variable domain, with the rest looked up from reference TRBV30 and TRBJ1-1, is SQTIHQWPATLVQPVGSPLSLECTVEGTSNPNLYWYRQAAGRGLQLLFYSVGIGQISSEVPQNLSASRPQDRQFILSSKKLLLSDSGFYLCAWSYPDSSGTEAFFGQGTRLTVV.

This rearrangement joins TRBV30 to TRBJ2-7; D possibly corresponds to TRBD1 (5 bases). With 3 bases removed from V and 6 bases from J, the gap between germline ends came to 9 bases. Germline-derived CDR1 and CDR2 are GTSNPN and SVGIG (reference sequence). CDR3 length equals 11 residues. In DNA form, the CDR3 reads TGTGCCTGGAGCAGGGCTCGCGAGCAGTACTTC. The encoded protein is CAWSRAREQYF. Using reference TRBV30 and TRBJ2-7 for the parts outside the CDR3, the full variable domain is SQTIHQWPATLVQPVGSPLSLECTVEGTSNPNLYWYRQAAGRGLQLLFYSVGIGQISSEVPQNLSASRPQDRQFILSSKKLLLSDSGFYLCAWSRAREQYFGPGTRLTVT.

V gene TRBV2 combines with J gene TRBJ2-7; D remains ambiguous. The CDR3 spans 14 residues. From germline, CDR1 is SNHLY and CDR2 FYNNEI. V gave up 6 bases and J gave up 4 bases, with 16 bases separating them. CDR3 coding DNA: TGTGCCAGCAGGGCGGCCCTCACGCGATACGAGCAGTACTTC. Encoded protein: CASRAALTRYEQYF.

This chain connects TRBV4-3 to TRBJ2-7; 8 nucleotides line up with TRBD1. Germline CDR1 is LGHNA and CDR2 is YSLEER. J gave up 2 bases and V 1 base, and 7 bases lay outside the gene matches. This CDR3 region has 16 residues. The CDR3 coding sequence is TGCGCCAGCAGCCAAGGCGGTACAGGGGGTACCTACGAGCAGTACTTC. Translating gives CASSQGGTGGTYEQYF.

The V and J genes are TRBV6-5 and TRBJ1-5, with TRBD1 matching over 8 bases. The CDR3 is 12 residues long. Germline-derived CDR1 and CDR2 are MNHEY and SVGAGI. Trimming cost V 9 bases and J 15 bases; bases outside gene matches: 13. CDR3 nucleotide sequence: TGTGCCAGTACACTGGACAGGGTGGTTTGGCATTTT. Protein sequence: CASTLDRVVWHF.

The chain links TRBV4-1 to TRBJ2-2; 11 bases align to TRBD2. CDR1 and CDR2 (germline): MGHRA, YSYEKL. Trimming cost V 4 bases and J 1 base; bases outside gene matches: 5. The CDR3 spans 17 residues. Here the CDR3 reads CASSRITSGGNTGELFF. CDR3 sequence (DNA): TGCGCCAGCAGCCGCATAACTAGCGGGGGGAACACCGGGGAGCTGTTTTTT.

In this sample, this clone turned up once. The V call is TRBV24-1, the J call TRBJ2-2; D unresolved. V gave up 6 bases and J gave up 5 bases, with 12 bases separating them. Germline-derived CDR1 and CDR2 are KGHDR and SFDVKD. CDR3 length: 14 amino acids. The chain's CDR3 is CATSWSINTGELFF. CDR3 sequence (DNA): TGTGCCACCAGTTGGAGTATTAATACCGGGGAGCTGTTTTTT.

This sequence joins TRBV19 and TRBJ1-3; D not certain. There are 13 residues in the CDR3. The germline V gene encodes CDR1 LNHDA and CDR2 SQIVND (reference sequence). The CDR3 bases are TGTGGCGGTGCCACGGGTACTGGAAACACCATATATTTT. It specifies CGGATGTGNTIYF.

This chain links TRBV30 with TRBJ1-4, with 10 bases lining up with TRBD1. There are 13 residues in the CDR3. Germline CDR1 is GTSNPN and CDR2 is SVGIG (reference sequence). V lost 3 bases to trimming and J lost 10 bases; unmatched junction nucleotides: 5. CDR3 DNA: TGTGCCTGGAGGACAGGGGGCATGGGAAAACTGTTTTTT. Translated, it gives CAWRTGGMGKLFF.

This chain connects TRBV28 to TRBJ1-1, with D maybe TRBD1 (6 bases). The CDR3 loop spans 13 amino acids. From germline, CDR1 is MDHEN and CDR2 SYDVKM. Between the trimmed V and J ends, which lost 8 bases and 5 bases, there was a span of 15 bases. The CDR3 here is CASGGGRGTEAFF. The CDR3 DNA reads as TGTGCCAGCGGGGGGGGCAGGGGTACTGAAGCTTTCTTT.

This chain connects TRBV27 to TRBJ2-7; perhaps TRBD1 as D (6 bases). The V end was cut by 5 bases, the J end by 1 base, with 18 bases between. The CDR3 length is 16 residues. Germline V lookup: CDR1 MNHEY, CDR2 SMNVEV (reference sequence). CDR3 sequence reads: CASSPHRWGLSYEQYF. Written as DNA, the CDR3 is TGTGCCAGCAGTCCACATCGATGGGGGCTTTCCTACGAGCAGTACTTC.

In its sample, this clone was seen a few times. Other DNA sequences within the sample encode an identical CDR3. The chain links TRBV28 to TRBJ2-4, with D perhaps matching TRBD2 (6 bases). Trimming took 2 bases from V and 1 from J, leaving 6 bases between them. CDR3 length: 14 residues. In germline, CDR1 is MDHEN, CDR2 SYDVKM. CDR3 DNA sequence: TGTGCCAGCAGTTTAGCGGGGGCCAAAAACATTCAGTACTTC. It yields the protein CASSLAGAKNIQYF.

The rearrangement links TRBV7-2 to TRBJ1-2, with D unresolved. Germline V gives CDR1 SGHTA, CDR2 FQGNSA. V was trimmed by 2 bases and J by 2 bases, leaving 9 bases between them. This CDR3 is built from 14 residues. CDR3 sequence: CASSLIVGNYGYTF. CDR3 nucleotides: TGTGCCAGCAGCTTAATTGTGGGGAACTATGGCTACACCTTC.

This chain connects TRBV28 to TRBJ1-4, with D possibly matching TRBD1 (5 bases). This CDR3 spans 15 amino acids. Germline V gene data show CDR1 as MDHEN and CDR2 as SYDVKM. Trimming stripped 5 bases from V and 8 bases from J, with 18 bases between. DNA for the CDR3: TGTGCCAGCAGTCGAGGGGTGCGGGATCGGGAAAAACTGTTTTTT. Its protein is CASSRGVRDREKLFF.

This rearrangement joins TRBV5-1 to TRBJ1-3, with 7 nucleotides matching TRBD1. Germline values: CDR1 SGHRS, CDR2 YFSETQ. V was clipped by 0 bases and J by 4 bases; unmatched bases: 4. The CDR3 runs 15 residues. In DNA, the CDR3 is TGCGCCAGCAGCTTGGAACAGGGGAAGGGAAACACCATATATTTT. It specifies CASSLEQGKGNTIYF.

This chain joins TRBV6-5 and TRBJ2-1; D is tentatively TRBD1 or TRBD2 (5 bases each). The CDR3 runs to 12 residues. The V end was cut by 4 bases, the J end by 7 bases, with 8 bases between. In germline, CDR1 is MNHEY, CDR2 SVGAGI. CDR3 nucleotides: TGTGCCAGCAGTTTTGGGGGTAATGAGCAGTTCTTC. Its translation: CASSFGGNEQFF.

The CDR3 nucleotides are TGCGCCAGCAGCCAGAGACTAGCGAGCTACAATGAGCAGTTCTTC. Its translation is CASSQRLASYNEQFF. V usage is TRBV4-3 and J usage is TRBJ2-7, with 8 bases identical to TRBD2. The end of the DNA is better explained by TRBJ2-1, so the J call may be wrong. Germline CDR1 and CDR2: LGHNA and YSLEER. CDR3 length: 15 residues.

This chain connects TRBV30 to TRBJ2-7; 11 bases are shared with TRBD1. This CDR3 has 14 amino acids. Germline lookup yields CDR1 GTSNPN and CDR2 SVGIG (reference sequence). Trimming at V came to 3 bases and at J to 3 bases, leaving 4 bases not matched to a gene. The CDR3 reads CAWSPGTGGYEQYF. The CDR3, as DNA: TGTGCCTGGAGCCCCGGGACAGGGGGCTACGAGCAGTACTTC.

CDR3 nucleotides: TGCAGCGGAGCCGGGACAGGGCCTGGCTACACCTTC. The encoded protein is CSGAGTGPGYTF. V and J are TRBV29-1 and TRBJ1-2, with 9 bases lining up with TRBD1. The CDR3 totals 12 residues. V shed 7 bases, J shed 7 bases, and the junction held 7 bases outside the gene matches. Germline V gene data show CDR1 as SQVTM and CDR2 as ANQGSEA.

The chain employs TRBV11-2 and TRBJ2-5, with a tentative D call TRBD2 (5 bases). CDR3 length: 16 amino acids. Trimming took off 5 bases at V and 5 bases at J, with 21 bases between the two ends. Germline V lookup: CDR1 SGHAT, CDR2 FQNNGV. This CDR3 reads CASSPRVARSAETQYF. CDR3 nucleotide sequence: TGTGCCAGCAGCCCCCGAGTAGCGAGGAGTGCGGAGACCCAGTACTTC.

This rearrangement joins TRBV28 to TRBJ2-1; D ambiguous. The germline V and J ends were trimmed by 8 bases and 7 bases, with 18 bases remaining between them. Germline CDR1 reads MDHEN; CDR2 reads SYDVKM. The CDR3 totals 14 residues. CDR3: CASQNPGGSNEQFF. DNA for the CDR3: TGTGCCAGCCAAAATCCTGGCGGATCAAATGAGCAGTTCTTC.

The rearrangement joins TRBV4-3 to TRBJ2-7, with TRBD1 identical over 7 bases. Trimming removed 0 bases from V and 1 base from J; junction bases left unmatched: 3. CDR3 size: 15 residues. Germline V gene sequence: CDR1 LGHNA, CDR2 YSLEER. The CDR3 nucleotides are TGCGCCAGCAGCCAAGATCCGGGACAGTCCTACGAGCAGTACTTC. Its translation is CASSQDPGQSYEQYF.

The chain joins TRBV6-2 or TRBV6-3 to TRBJ2-7; D is possibly TRBD2 (6 bases). CDR3 length: 14 amino acids. V lost 2 bases and J 3 bases, leaving 11 bases between the germline ends. Looked up from germline, CDR1 is MNHEY and CDR2 is SVGEGT. The CDR3 nucleotides read TGTGCCAGCAGTTACGATCGGGACTTCTACGAGCAGTACTTC. It is translated as CASSYDRDFYEQYF.

The chain combines TRBV18 with TRBJ1-4; D gene unclear. Germline CDR1 is KGHSH and CDR2 is LQKENI. This CDR3 is 14 amino acids long. The V and J ends lost 2 bases and 0 bases respectively, with 4 bases between them. The CDR3 DNA reads as TGTGCCAGCTCACCAGACGCAACTAATGAAAAACTGTTTTTT. Its protein product is CASSPDATNEKLFF.

The CDR3 sequence: CASSYLLAGAEETQYF. The CDR3, as DNA: TGTGCCAGCAGTTACTTGCTAGCGGGGGCCGAAGAGACCCAGTACTTC. The chain combines TRBV6-6 with TRBJ2-5; 10 bases are a match to TRBD2. The CDR3 extends over 16 amino acids. CDR1 MNHNY and CDR2 SVGAGI come from the germline V gene (reference sequence). V lost 1 base to trimming and J lost 3 bases; unmatched junction nucleotides: 5.

CDR3 amino acids: CASGYKRYRQGNTEAFF. The DNA of the CDR3 is TGTGCTAGTGGTTACAAAAGATACCGACAGGGTAACACTGAAGCTTTCTTT. The rearrangement joins TRBV12-5 to TRBJ1-1, with TRBD1 matching 7 bases. The ends lost 4 bases at V and 2 bases at J; junction bases unmatched: 13. The germline V gene encodes CDR1 LGHNT and CDR2 FRNRAP. The CDR3 loop spans 17 amino acids.